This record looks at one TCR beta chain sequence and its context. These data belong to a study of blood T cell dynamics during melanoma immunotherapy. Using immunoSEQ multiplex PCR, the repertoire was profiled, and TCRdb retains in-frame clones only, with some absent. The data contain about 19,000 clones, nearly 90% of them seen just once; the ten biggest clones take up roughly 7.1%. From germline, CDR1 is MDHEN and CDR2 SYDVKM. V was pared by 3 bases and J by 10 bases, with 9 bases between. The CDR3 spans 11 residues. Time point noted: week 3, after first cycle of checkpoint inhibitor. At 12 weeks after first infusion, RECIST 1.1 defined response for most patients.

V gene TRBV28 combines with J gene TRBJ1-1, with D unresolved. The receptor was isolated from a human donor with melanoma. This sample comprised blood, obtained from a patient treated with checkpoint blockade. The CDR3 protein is CASSFGSIAFF. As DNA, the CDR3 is TGTGCCAGCAGTTTCGGAAGTATAGCTTTCTTT. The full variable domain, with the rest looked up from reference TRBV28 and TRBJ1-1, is DVKVTQSSRYLVKRTGEKVFLECVQDMDHENMFWYRQDPGLGLRLIYFSYDVKMKEKGDIPEGYSVSREKKERFSLILESASTNQTSMYLCASSFGSIAFFGQGTRLTVV.